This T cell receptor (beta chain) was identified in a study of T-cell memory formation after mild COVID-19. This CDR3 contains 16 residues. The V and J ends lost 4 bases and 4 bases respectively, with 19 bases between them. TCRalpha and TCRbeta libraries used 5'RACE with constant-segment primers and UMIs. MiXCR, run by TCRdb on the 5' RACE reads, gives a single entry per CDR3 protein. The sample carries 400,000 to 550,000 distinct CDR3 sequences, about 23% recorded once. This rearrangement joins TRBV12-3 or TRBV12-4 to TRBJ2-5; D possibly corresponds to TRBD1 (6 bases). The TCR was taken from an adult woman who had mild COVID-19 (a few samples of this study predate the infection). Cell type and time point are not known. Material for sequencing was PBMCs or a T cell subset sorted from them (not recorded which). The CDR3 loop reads CASSSASGVLRETQYF. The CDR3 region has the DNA TGTGCCAGCAGTTCGGCCTCAGGGGTACTCCGAGAGACCCAGTACTTC.